These 15 T cell receptor beta chains came from one sample sequenced in a study of CD4 T cells in relation to SARS-CoV-2 and coronaviruses. The unexposed donors gave CD4+ T cells in about 2010-2019, prior to COVID-19. The repertoire was sequenced with immunoSEQ multiplex PCR; TCRdb's copy has only in-frame clones and lacks some. The table records some 68,000 clones, more than 85% of them present only once. Sequencing used naive CD4+ T cells from PBMCs. Indicated subset: naive CD4+ T cells isolated by negative enrichment. The receptors derive from a human donor in good health.

This clone was picked up one time. J is TRBJ2-1 and V is TRBV2, with 8 bases lining up with TRBD2. The CDR3 has 14 amino acids. The germline CDR1 and CDR2 sequences are SNHLY and FYNNEI. With 7 bases clipped from V and 12 bases from J, the junction kept 14 bases outside the gene matches. CDR3 in DNA: TGTGCCAGCAATGTCGAGACTAGCACTAGCGGGCAGTTCTTC. Translated: CASNVETSTSGQFF.

Remarks on this clone: In the same sample, other DNA sequences code for this CDR3. V usage is TRBV9 and J usage is TRBJ2-3; D remains unclear. The V end was cut by 2 bases, the J end by 6 bases, with 7 bases between. The germline V gene encodes CDR1 SGDLS and CDR2 YYNGEE. The CDR3 is 12 residues long. In DNA form, the CDR3 reads TGTGCCAGCAGCGTCTTAGGGGATACGCAGTATTTT. Translating it yields CASSVLGDTQYF.

The chain joins TRBV18 to TRBJ2-7, with D possibly TRBD1 on 5 matching bases. V was pared by 5 bases and J by 3 bases, with 8 bases between. Germline lookup yields CDR1 KGHSH and CDR2 LQKENI. The CDR3 is 12 residues long. CDR3 nucleotides: TGTGCCAGCTCAGCGGACAACTACGAGCAGTACTTC. This encodes CASSADNYEQYF.

The rearrangement links TRBV30 to TRBJ1-1; D is ambiguous. Trimming took off 0 bases at V and 1 base at J, with 9 bases between the two ends. Germline CDR1 is GTSNPN and CDR2 is SVGIG (reference sequence). The CDR3 spans 14 residues. For the CDR3, the DNA is TGTGCCTGGAGTGTAGTGACGGCGAACACTGAAGCTTTCTTT. Protein product: CAWSVVTANTEAFF. Looking up the rest from reference TRBV30 and TRBJ1-1 gives the full variable domain: SQTIHQWPATLVQPVGSPLSLECTVEGTSNPNLYWYRQAAGRGLQLLFYSVGIGQISSEVPQNLSASRPQDRQFILSSKKLLLSDSGFYLCAWSVVTANTEAFFGQGTRLTVV.

This chain links TRBV7-9 with TRBJ2-1, with unresolved D. The CDR3 is made up of 12 amino acids. Germline-derived CDR1 and CDR2 are SEHNR and FQNEAQ (reference sequence). V was cut by 4 bases and J by 8 bases, with 9 bases left in between. CDR3: CASSSTRDEQFF. The CDR3 nucleotides read TGTGCCAGCAGCTCGACCCGGGATGAGCAGTTCTTC.

This clone was counted once. The rearrangement uses TRBV9 and TRBJ1-1, with D maybe TRBD1 (5 bases). This CDR3 region has 14 residues. V dropped 4 bases and J dropped 3 bases, with 13 bases sitting between them. Germline lookup yields CDR1 SGDLS and CDR2 YYNGEE. CDR3 nucleotide sequence: TGTGCCAGCAGCCCCAGGGATTTGTACACTGAAGCTTTCTTT. Protein: CASSPRDLYTEAFF.

This clone was counted once. The chain is built from TRBV5-1 and TRBJ2-7; a weak D match, TRBD1 (5 bases). Germline CDR1 SGHRS, CDR2 YFSETQ. The CDR3 sequence is 14 residues long. Trimming cost V 3 bases and J 4 bases, with 14 bases left between them. The CDR3 sequence is CASSSRQRSYEQYF. The CDR3 nucleotides are TGCGCCAGCAGCTCCCGACAGAGGTCATACGAGCAGTACTTC.

A remark on this clone: Different DNA sequences within this sample yield the same CDR3. V and J are TRBV5-6 and TRBJ2-1; no reliable D call. Trimming cost V 3 bases and J 4 bases, with 2 bases left between them. This CDR3 is 11 amino acids long. Germline assignment: CDR1 SGHDT and CDR2 YYEEEE. This chain's CDR3 is CASSSYNEQFF. For the CDR3, the DNA is TGTGCCAGCAGCTCTTACAATGAGCAGTTCTTC.

This clone was detected only once. The chain has TRBV9 and TRBJ2-1; TRBD2 matches 8 bases. V was pared by 1 base and J by 5 bases, with 11 bases of the junction left unmatched. CDR1 SGDLS and CDR2 YYNGEE come from the germline V gene. The CDR3 is made up of 17 amino acids. CDR3 region: CASSVPRTSPENNEQFF. Here the CDR3 DNA reads TGTGCCAGCAGCGTACCTAGGACTAGCCCGGAAAACAATGAGCAGTTCTTC.

The V call is TRBV5-6, the J call TRBJ2-3; D is perhaps TRBD2 (7 bases). Trimming stripped 4 bases from V and 4 bases from J, with 19 bases between. Germline CDR1 and CDR2: SGHDT and YYEEEE. There are 16 residues in the CDR3. CDR3 bases: TGTGCCAGCAGCAGGGAGGGTCAGGGGTGGCCAGATACGCAGTATTTT. Protein product: CASSREGQGWPDTQYF. The full variable domain, in which reference TRBV5-6 and TRBJ2-3 provide the parts outside the CDR3, is DAGVTQSPTHLIKTRGQQVTLRCSPKSGHDTVSWYQQALGQGPQFIFQYYEEEERQRGNFPDRFSGHQFPNYSSELNVNALLLGDSALYLCASSREGQGWPDTQYFGPGTRLTVL.

This chain links TRBV29-1 with TRBJ1-1, with D hard to call. CDR1 is SQVTM and CDR2 is ANQGSEA in the germline V gene. V was shortened by 3 bases and J by 4 bases, with 12 bases between the two germline ends. The CDR3 loop spans 13 amino acids. For the CDR3, the DNA is TGCAGCGTTGAGTTCAGGCACGGCACTGAAGCTTTCTTT. Its translation: CSVEFRHGTEAFF. Based on the CDR3 plus reference TRBV29-1 and TRBJ1-1, the full variable domain is SAVISQKPSRDICQRGTSLTIQCQVDSQVTMMFWYRQQPGQSLTLIATANQGSEATYESGFVIDKFPISRPNLTFSTLTVSNMSPEDSSIYLCSVEFRHGTEAFFGQGTRLTVV.

The V and J genes are TRBV7-3 and TRBJ2-1, with unresolved D. V lost 5 bases and J lost 6, with 14 bases in between. Germline CDR1 is SGHTA and CDR2 is FQGTGA. The CDR3 spans 14 residues. CDR3 region: CASSRIDQTNEQFF. The CDR3 bases are TGTGCCAGCAGCCGAATCGACCAGACCAATGAGCAGTTCTTC.

The V call is TRBV4-3, the J call TRBJ2-1; TRBD2 matches at 9 bases. With 5 bases clipped from V and 0 bases from J, the junction kept 2 bases outside the gene matches. Germline values: CDR1 LGHNA, CDR2 YSLEER. The CDR3 loop spans 15 amino acids. Here the CDR3 reads CASSGGGASYNEQFF. CDR3 nucleotide sequence: TGCGCCAGCAGCGGCGGGGGGGCCTCCTACAATGAGCAGTTCTTC.

The J gene is TRBJ2-1, the V gene TRBV7-3; TRBD2 aligns across 10 bases. Unmatched junction bases numbered 4, after V lost 1 base and J lost 4 bases. This CDR3 spans 16 amino acids. Germline CDR1 is SGHTA and CDR2 is FQGTGA. The CDR3 bases are TGTGCCAGCAGCTTAATGGGGACTAGCGATTACAATGAGCAGTTCTTC. This gives the protein CASSLMGTSDYNEQFF.

The chain combines TRBV4-3 with TRBJ1-2; no reliable D call. Looked up from germline, CDR1 is LGHNA and CDR2 is YSLEER. This CDR3 contains 15 residues. The V and J ends lost 0 bases and 5 bases respectively, with 13 bases between them. CDR3 loop: CASSQEVSGIYGYTF. The CDR3 nucleotides read TGCGCCAGCAGCCAAGAGGTTTCCGGGATTTATGGCTACACCTTC.